This paragraph covers one T cell receptor beta chain sequence. Its antigen is as yet unknown. Here immunoSEQ multiplex PCR was the method, and the copy in TCRdb shows in-frame clones only, minus some. The sample holds nearly 80,000 clones, 84% seen once. The data originate from a study of OX40 agonist ivuxolimab in advanced cancers. For the study at large: Three patients had partial responses: one hepatocellular carcinoma, two cutaneous melanoma.

With V trimmed by 3 bases and J by 7 bases, 7 bases remained unmatched. The germline V gene has CDR1 SGHTA and CDR2 FQGNSA. The CDR3 covers 14 residues. Study results and limitations: Expanded clones were, on average, more numerous among CD8+ T cells than CD4+.

The V gene is TRBV7-2, the J gene TRBJ1-2; TRBD1 agrees at 8 bases. This TCR derives from an adult with an advanced solid tumor such as melanoma, head and neck, liver or kidney cancer. Specimen: CD4+ or CD8+ T cells sorted from blood, collected in a trial of the OX40 agonist ivuxolimab. Here the CDR3 reads CASSLGDRSRGYTF. The DNA for the CDR3 is TGTGCCAGCAGCTTGGGGGACAGGTCCCGTGGCTACACCTTC.